This T cell receptor beta chain was sequenced for a study of blood T cell repertoires in COVID-19. As for the study in general: In each case, the material was cDNA or gDNA derived from T cells, B-cell-depleted T cells, or PBMCs.

This CDR3 is built from 15 residues. The germline gives CDR1 SNHLY, CDR2 FYNNEI. V gave up 7 bases and J gave up 6 bases; unmatched junction bases: 9. The repertoire was sequenced with immunoSEQ multiplex PCR; TCRdb's copy has only in-frame clones and lacks some. The sample contains 71,000 or so clones, 75% to 90% of which appear only once. J is TRBJ2-7 and V is TRBV2; 13 bases agree with TRBD2. Sequencing was performed on peripheral blood. The clonotype comes from a man over 45 with active COVID-19. The CDR3 bases are TGTGCCAGCACCCTAGGACTAGCGGGAGTGGGCGAGCAGTACTTC. Amino acids: CASTLGLAGVGEQYF.